This T cell receptor (beta chain) was documented in a study of shared clonotypes between healthy human individuals. Study-wide background: Each donor's CD4 naive and CD4 memory cells filled three plates apiece, CD8 naive two, and CD8 memory one.

Study findings and constraints: Rarefaction curves obtained for sorted subsets showed sequencing incomplete despite large depth.

Assay used: immunoSEQ multiplex PCR; TCRdb lists only in-frame clones, some missing. The table has 1.6 million or so clones, more than 95% seen once. Each of the donors was a healthy adult who was HIV-negative and had not had a recent acute infection or vaccination. As concerns this clone: Its antigen remains unknown.

CDR1 is SGHDT and CDR2 is YYEEEE in the germline V gene. Trimming stripped 0 bases from V and 3 bases from J, with 10 bases between. The CDR3 is 15 residues long. Material: naive CD4+ T cells sorted from blood. Subset indicated: CD45RA+ positively selected. J is TRBJ1-5 and V is TRBV5-6; D is unresolved. The origin of this receptor is a man in his thirties or forties in good health. The CDR3 sequence is CASSLGSGNNQPQHF. The CDR3 DNA sequence: TGTGCCAGCAGCTTGGGGTCGGGGAACAATCAGCCCCAGCATTTT. The whole variable domain, remainder taken from reference TRBV5-6 and TRBJ1-5, is DAGVTQSPTHLIKTRGQQVTLRCSPKSGHDTVSWYQQALGQGPQFIFQYYEEEERQRGNFPDRFSGHQFPNYSSELNVNALLLGDSALYLCASSLGSGNNQPQHFGDGTRLSIL.